The 5 T cell receptor beta chains in this list originate from one sample, sequenced in a study of cytomegalovirus exposure and HLA in healthy donors. It was with 60 Vbeta and 13 Jbeta primers that the PCR ran. Sequencing used immunoSEQ multiplex PCR; TCRdb keeps in-frame clones, though not all of them. The data contain around 150,000 clones, around 77% of them singletons. Sequencing input: PBMCs. The receptor set was obtained from a woman in her twenties or thirties in good health and CMV-seronegative.

V and J are TRBV5-1 and TRBJ1-2, with 10 bases fitting TRBD1. There are 13 residues in the CDR3. Germline V CDR1 and CDR2: SGHRS, YFSETQ. The V segment lost 3 bases and the J segment 8 bases; nucleotides outside the gene matches: 4. Here the CDR3 DNA reads TGCGCCAGCAGCTCGGGACAGGGGAAAGGCTACACCTTC. Translation gives CASSSGQGKGYTF.

V gene TRBV28 combines with J gene TRBJ2-5, with no clear D. The CDR3 loop spans 15 amino acids. V was trimmed by 3 bases and J by 2 bases, leaving 13 bases between them. Germline V CDR1 and CDR2: MDHEN, SYDVKM. This CDR3 reads CASSFRRGPQETQYF. CDR3 nucleotides: TGTGCCAGCAGTTTTAGGCGAGGTCCTCAAGAGACCCAGTACTTC.

The chain employs TRBV5-6 and TRBJ1-6, with 8 bases aligning to TRBD1. Germline CDR1 reads SGHDT; CDR2 reads YYEEEE. CDR3 size: 14 residues. V shed 2 bases, J shed 13 bases, and the junction held 8 bases outside the gene matches. The DNA for the CDR3 is TGTGCCAGCAGCTTCGGACAGGGTCAAATCCCCCTCCACTTT. Its protein product is CASSFGQGQIPLHF.

This clone has only one observation. The chain couples TRBV5-6 to TRBJ2-5, with 7 bases that match TRBD1. This CDR3 is built from 15 residues. Germline CDR1 and CDR2: SGHDT and YYEEEE. With V trimmed by 5 bases and J by 3 bases, 10 bases remained unmatched. The CDR3 spells CASRPKWDREETQYF. Here the CDR3 DNA reads TGTGCCAGCAGACCAAAATGGGACAGAGAAGAGACCCAGTACTTC.

The genes are TRBV6-5 and TRBJ2-7, with TRBD1 matching over 9 bases. This CDR3 spans 15 amino acids. The V segment lost 2 bases and the J segment 7 bases; nucleotides outside the gene matches: 9. Germline V lookup: CDR1 MNHEY, CDR2 SVGAGI. CDR3 loop: CASSYPGQGTGEQYF. The DNA for the CDR3 is TGTGCCAGCAGTTACCCGGGACAGGGTACTGGGGAGCAGTACTTC.